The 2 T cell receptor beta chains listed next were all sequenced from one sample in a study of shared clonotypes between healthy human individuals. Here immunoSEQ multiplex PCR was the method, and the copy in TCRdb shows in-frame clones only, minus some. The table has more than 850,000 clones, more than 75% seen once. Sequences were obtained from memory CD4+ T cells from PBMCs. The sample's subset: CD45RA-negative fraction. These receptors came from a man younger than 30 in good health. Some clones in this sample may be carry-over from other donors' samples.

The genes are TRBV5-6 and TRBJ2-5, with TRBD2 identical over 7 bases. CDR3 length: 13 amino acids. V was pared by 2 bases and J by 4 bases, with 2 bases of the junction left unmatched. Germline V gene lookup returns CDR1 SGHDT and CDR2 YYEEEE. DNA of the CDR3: TGTGCCAGCAGCTTTCCGGGGGGAGAGACCCAGTACTTC. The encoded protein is CASSFPGGETQYF.

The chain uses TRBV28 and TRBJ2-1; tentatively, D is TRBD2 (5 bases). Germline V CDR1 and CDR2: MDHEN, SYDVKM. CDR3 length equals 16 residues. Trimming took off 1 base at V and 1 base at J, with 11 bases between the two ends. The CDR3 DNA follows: TGTGCCAGCAGTTTATTAGGACTGGGATCCTACAATGAGCAGTTCTTC. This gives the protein CASSLLGLGSYNEQFF.